This T cell receptor (beta chain) appears in the sequencing data of a study of blood T cell repertoires in COVID-19. Study-level information: Acute and convalescent COVID-19 specimens originated in the United States, Italy and Spain.

Per the study methods: Quantification of nucleated cells was approximated via reference gene primer amplification. Sequencing was performed with immunoSEQ multiplex PCR; in TCRdb, only in-frame clones are kept and a portion is missing. That table gives V, J and clone size, and the DNA gave D and trimming. The top ten hold 6.5% to 7.5% of the sample, which has roughly 150,000 clones, approximately 85% seen once. Seattle's cohort entered during active infection and was followed longitudinally. CDR3 length: 16 residues. V shed 10 bases and J 3 bases; nucleotides not matched to a gene: 16. Germline V lookup: CDR1 ENHRY, CDR2 SYGVKD.

Sequenced material: peripheral blood. The sequence was obtained from a man older than 75 with COVID-19, enrolled during active disease. The chain joins TRBV10-3 to TRBJ2-7; 9 bases align to TRBD1. The CDR3 is CATEGTGNQHGYEQYF. In DNA, the CDR3 is TGTGCCACCGAAGGGACAGGGAATCAACACGGCTACGAGCAGTACTTC.